The rows below give T cell receptor beta chains drawn from one sample of a study of T-cell memory formation after mild COVID-19. TCRdb reprocessed the 5' RACE reads via MiXCR and lists one record per CDR3 protein. Found here are 450,000 or so distinct CDR3 sequences, over 15% of them singletons; the top ten hold 8.4%. The specimen sequenced was PBMCs or a T cell subset sorted from them (not recorded which). The source is an adult woman who had mild COVID-19 (a few samples of this study predate the infection). Cell type and time point are not known. CDR3s leave out the opening cysteine and the closing phenylalanine or tryptophan. Some rows have no size entry. The others give once, few or many, or a class for an expanded clone.

v_call	clone_size	j_call	cdr3_aa
TRBV20-1	NA	TRBJ1-1	SARDGWGAVNTEAF
TRBV29-1	NA	TRBJ2-2	SVEMDSPNTGELF
TRBV5-1	few	TRBJ2-2	ASSLTSGMNTGELF
TRBV20-1	NA	TRBJ2-7	SARDPLESYEQY
TRBV20-1	NA	TRBJ1-6	SARGPWINSPLH
TRBV5-1	few	TRBJ2-3	ASSRTVDTDTQY
TRBV20-1	few	TRBJ2-2	SASSPQSTGELF
TRBV4-1	NA	TRBJ2-2	ASSQERGGAHTGELF
TRBV29-1	NA	TRBJ1-1	SVDSTEAF
TRBV15	NA	TRBJ1-2	ATSRDYIRTRGDYGYT
TRBV12-3/TRBV12-4	NA	TRBJ2-3	ASSFPLAGVADTQY
TRBV19	NA	TRBJ2-3	ASSTSKNTQY
TRBV7-2	many	TRBJ2-6	ASSLWGSGANVLT
TRBV9	NA	TRBJ2-5	ASSAPGTTQETQY
TRBV7-2	few	TRBJ1-2	ASSTRDIYYGYT
TRBV4-1	few	TRBJ2-4	ASSQEPLNIQY
TRBV29-1	NA	TRBJ2-2	SVYAGTSGRRGSSGELF
TRBV6-5	NA	TRBJ1-3	ASSEDRGRNTIY
TRBV6-1	NA	TRBJ2-1	ASSETAPAGPEF
TRBV6-5	NA	TRBJ2-7	ASTQGAGNSYEQY
TRBV7-9	few	TRBJ2-1	ASSLGVSGTNEQF
TRBV10-3	few	TRBJ2-2	AISERGMENTGELF
TRBV4-3	NA	TRBJ2-5	ASSQAPGGLETQY
TRBV29-1	NA	TRBJ2-2	SVRTGANTGELF
TRBV24-1	NA	TRBJ2-2	ATSDRGQGANTGELF
TRBV29-1	NA	TRBJ1-3	STTGGFAGNTIY
TRBV19	NA	TRBJ1-5	ASSLLPGQAHYSNQPQH